These 18 T cell receptor beta chains were sequenced from one sample in a study of blood T cell repertoires in COVID-19. Assay used: immunoSEQ multiplex PCR; TCRdb lists only in-frame clones, some missing. The sample yields roughly 160,000 clones, about 86% seen once. Material for sequencing was peripheral blood. These receptors came from a woman aged 70 to 79 who had recovered from COVID-19.

A few counts support this clone. The CDR3 DNA is TGTGCCAGCAGCGTAGGGTTAGGGGTGGGCCTCAATGAGCAGTTCTTC. This translates into CASSVGLGVGLNEQFF. The genes are TRBV9 and TRBJ2-1; tentatively, D is TRBD1 (5 bases). This CDR3 comprises 16 residues. V was pared by 0 bases and J by 6 bases, with 16 bases between. Germline V gene data show CDR1 as SGDLS and CDR2 as YYNGEE.

This chain connects TRBV3-1 (or the pseudogene TRBV3-2) to TRBJ1-4; 10 bases map to TRBD1. CDR3 length: 18 amino acids. Losses at the gene ends were 4 bases for V and 0 bases for J; bases not matched to a gene: 8. The V gene's germline CDR1 is LGHDT and CDR2 YNNKEL (reference sequence). CDR3 in DNA: TGTGCCAGCAGCCCCTCGAGACAGGGGGCTGCAACTAATGAAAAACTGTTTTTT. It yields the protein CASSPSRQGAATNEKLFF.

The chain combines TRBV6-5 with TRBJ2-4; a possible D gene is TRBD1 (7 bases). Germline V gene data show CDR1 as MNHEY and CDR2 as SVGAGI. Trimming took 6 bases from V and 2 from J, leaving 11 bases between them. This CDR3 is built from 14 residues. The CDR3 is CASRPGGTKNIQYF. For the CDR3, the DNA is TGTGCCAGCAGACCAGGGGGGACCAAAAACATTCAGTACTTC.

The V and J genes are TRBV5-1 and TRBJ2-7; TRBD1 matches 8 bases. Germline CDR1 reads SGHRS; CDR2 reads YFSETQ. CDR3 length: 15 amino acids. Trimming at V came to 0 bases and at J to 0 bases, leaving 2 bases not matched to a gene. The CDR3 here is CASSLEQGGSYEQYF. CDR3 in DNA: TGCGCCAGCAGCTTGGAACAGGGGGGCTCCTACGAGCAGTACTTC.

Only a few counts were recorded for this clone. The gene calls are TRBV4-3 and TRBJ2-7; D may be TRBD2 (6 bases). The CDR3 covers 15 residues. V was pared by 2 bases and J by 2 bases, with 13 bases between. Germline V gene sequence: CDR1 LGHNA, CDR2 YSLEER. CDR3 DNA sequence: TGCGCCAGCAGCCAAACCTGGCGGGGACCCTACGAGCAGTACTTC. Encoded protein: CASSQTWRGPYEQYF.

The chain couples TRBV11-2 to TRBJ1-2; 8 nucleotides align to TRBD1. Losses at the gene ends were 6 bases for V and 4 bases for J; bases not matched to a gene: 13. Germline CDR1 reads SGHAT; CDR2 reads FQNNGV. The CDR3 is made up of 16 amino acids. For the CDR3, the DNA is TGTGCCAGCAGACTAAGAGAGGGACAGGTGATCTATGGCTACACCTTC. It specifies CASRLREGQVIYGYTF.

DNA for the CDR3: TGTGCCACCCACGACAGGGCTGGGGGCACAGATACGCAGTATTTT. It specifies CATHDRAGGTDTQYF. The V and J genes are TRBV5-4 and TRBJ2-3, with 7 nucleotides matching TRBD1. V was clipped by 9 bases and J by 1 base; unmatched bases: 11. Germline values: CDR1 SGHNT, CDR2 YYREEE (reference sequence). The CDR3 is made up of 15 amino acids.

The chain is built from TRBV18 and TRBJ1-1, with TRBD1 matching 9 bases. Trimming took 1 base from V and 3 from J; bases not matched to a gene: 6. This CDR3 is built from 16 residues. Per germline, CDR1 KGHSH and CDR2 LQKENI. This CDR3 is CASSPRSGQGHTEAFF. The CDR3 DNA reads as TGTGCCAGCTCACCACGAAGCGGACAGGGGCACACTGAAGCTTTCTTT.

This chain joins TRBV10-3 and TRBJ2-3; TRBD2 matches 7 bases. The V gene end was trimmed by 9 bases and the J gene end by 6 bases; junction bases not matched to a gene: 9. This CDR3 is built from 13 residues. Germline V gene data show CDR1 as ENHRY and CDR2 as SYGVKD. The CDR3 DNA sequence: TGTGCCATTGGTGGCGGGAGAAGTGATACGCAGTATTTT. This sequence encodes CAIGGGRSDTQYF.

The CDR3 region is CASRSGGVGYTF. In nucleotides, the CDR3 is TGTGCCAGTAGGTCCGGGGGTGTTGGCTACACCTTC. The gene calls are TRBV19 and TRBJ1-2, with D perhaps TRBD1 (5 bases). The V and J ends lost 6 bases and 7 bases respectively, with 12 bases between them. Germline lookup yields CDR1 LNHDA and CDR2 SQIVND (reference sequence). The CDR3 covers 12 residues.

The chain recombines TRBV5-1 with TRBJ1-5; D unclear. CDR3 length: 15 amino acids. Germline V gene data show CDR1 as SGHRS and CDR2 as YFSETQ. Trimming removed 0 bases from V and 4 bases from J, with 11 bases in between. The CDR3: CASSLGSERNQPQHF. The CDR3 DNA reads as TGCGCCAGCAGCTTGGGGTCTGAACGGAATCAGCCCCAGCATTTT.

The J gene is TRBJ2-5, the V gene TRBV2; 7 bases fit TRBD1. The CDR3 sequence is 14 residues long. CDR1 SNHLY and CDR2 FYNNEI come from the germline V gene. J lost 4 bases, V lost 4 bases, and 6 bases had no gene match. The CDR3 region is CASSVGTVGETQYF. The CDR3 nucleotides are TGTGCCAGCAGTGTGGGGACAGTGGGAGAGACCCAGTACTTC.

V and J are TRBV9 and TRBJ2-7, with a tentative D call TRBD2 (5 bases). This CDR3 contains 14 residues. V gave up 3 bases and J gave up 0 bases, with 10 bases separating them. Looked up from germline, CDR1 is SGDLS and CDR2 is YYNGEE. The CDR3 region is CASSAQAGSYEQYF. DNA of the CDR3: TGTGCCAGCAGCGCCCAGGCGGGCTCCTACGAGCAGTACTTC.

This clone was observed once. The chain joins TRBV28 to TRBJ2-7; D perhaps matches TRBD1 (5 bases). CDR3 length equals 15 residues. CDR1 and CDR2 from the germline V gene are MDHEN and SYDVKM. Between the trimmed V and J ends, which lost 2 bases and 2 bases, there was a span of 13 bases. The CDR3 bases are TGTGCCAGCAGTTTAGGTCAGGGCATGCCCTACGAGCAGTACTTC. This translates into CASSLGQGMPYEQYF.

The chain uses TRBV6-5 and TRBJ1-2; perhaps TRBD1 as D (5 bases). There are 13 residues in the CDR3. The ends were cut back, 7 bases at V and 5 bases at J, with 14 bases in the middle. CDR1 is MNHEY, CDR2 SVGAGI, per germline. The chain's CDR3 is CASTPRAEYGYTF. The CDR3 DNA reads TGTGCCAGCACCCCCAGGGCGGAATATGGCTACACCTTC.

As to this clone: This sample includes further DNA sequences coding for the same CDR3. The chain joins TRBV2 to TRBJ1-1, with a weak D call TRBD1 (5 bases). The CDR3 is 14 residues long. V was pared by 3 bases and J by 1 base, with 9 bases between. Germline V gene data show CDR1 as SNHLY and CDR2 as FYNNEI. CDR3 in amino acids: CASSDGRGNTEAFF. CDR3 DNA: TGTGCCAGCAGTGATGGTAGGGGGAACACTGAAGCTTTCTTT.

The V gene is TRBV6-1, the J gene TRBJ2-7; 9 bases are a match to TRBD2. CDR3 length equals 16 residues. Trimming took 2 bases from V and 1 from J; bases not matched to a gene: 6. Germline CDR1 reads MNHNS; CDR2 reads SASEGT. This CDR3 reads CASSETSGRPSYEQYF. CDR3 bases: TGTGCCAGCAGTGAAACGAGCGGGAGGCCATCCTACGAGCAGTACTTC.

This clone was counted once. The chain has TRBV18 and TRBJ2-1; 8 positions match TRBD2. Germline-derived CDR1 and CDR2 are KGHSH and LQKENI. V lost 4 bases, J lost 6 bases, and 11 bases stayed unmatched. The CDR3 is made up of 16 amino acids. The DNA for the CDR3 is TGTGCCAGCTCACGACAGAATAGCGGGAATGGCAATGAGCAGTTCTTC. It encodes CASSRQNSGNGNEQFF.